This T cell receptor (beta chain) was recovered during a study of blood T cell repertoires in COVID-19 (dated by TCRdb to the early 2020s). As for the study more broadly: Samples covering the acute and convalescent phases of COVID-19 were provided by collaborators in the United States, Italy and Spain. Where available, HLA class I and class II types were obtained from metadata supplied by the sample provider rather than from assay-based typing. A de-identified subject ID, COVID-19 status, age in years and sex were almost always included in the sample metadata. The repertoires were released in a freely available public database intended as a resource for research on the immune response to SARS-CoV-2. Deeply sampled blood TCRbeta repertoires from subjects exposed to, actively infected with, or recovered from COVID-19 were included in the dataset. The samples were drawn from two sources: the first 160 participants of the ongoing ImmuneRACE study, and 1,000 to 1,500 subjects contributed by 6 global collaborators. The prospective study material was composed of cDNA or gDNA derived from T cells, B-cell-depleted T cells, or PBMCs. The study at large found these results: Clinical and demographic metadata were provided uncurated, with the amount varying by source and participant.

At the junction V is shortened by 2 bases and J by 5 bases, with 12 bases in between. The cysteine opens and the phenylalanine closes a CDR3 of 14 amino acids. The read is trimmed to its CDR3 DNA, 42 bases read in frame from base 1. CDR1 and CDR2, looked up from the germline V gene, are KGHSH and LQKENI. TCRbeta CDR3 regions were amplified from genomic DNA using the immunoSEQ Assay, a bias-controlled multiplex PCR. As for the original processing: Within the assay, amplification of reference gene primers was used to estimate how many nucleated cells each sample contained. To quantify the absolute abundance of each unique TCRbeta CDR3 rearrangement, sequence reads were collapsed and filtered. For each sample, productive Simpson clonality was calculated as the square root of Simpson's diversity index over productive rearrangements. What TCRdb holds here is the immuneACCESS table cut down to in-frame rearrangements. Part of the clones is not present; checked against another copy, under half of the missing clones reflect an unresolved V gene, and the others are unexplained. V, J and clone size derive from that table, while D and trimming were established from the DNA sequence. The sample has 120,000 to 150,000 clones on record, about 82% of them singletons. The ten top clones hold around 3% of the sample.

Whole blood was collected in K2EDTA tubes by collaborating institutions according to the institutions' own protocols. For TCRbeta analysis, collaborators shipped samples as frozen whole blood, isolated PBMCs, or DNA extracted from either of those sample types. As to this clone: Its recognized antigen is unknown. One base away there is no much larger clone; base qualities are not given.

The sequence derives from a middle-aged man with acute or convalescent COVID-19. Recombination connected TRBV18 to TRBJ1-1; a tentative D match to TRBD1 spans 5 bases. Sequencing was done on a sample of peripheral blood. CDR3 sequence: CASSPGQGWTEAFF. The DNA sequence is TGTGCCAGCTCACCAGGGCAGGGATGGACTGAAGCTTTCTTT.